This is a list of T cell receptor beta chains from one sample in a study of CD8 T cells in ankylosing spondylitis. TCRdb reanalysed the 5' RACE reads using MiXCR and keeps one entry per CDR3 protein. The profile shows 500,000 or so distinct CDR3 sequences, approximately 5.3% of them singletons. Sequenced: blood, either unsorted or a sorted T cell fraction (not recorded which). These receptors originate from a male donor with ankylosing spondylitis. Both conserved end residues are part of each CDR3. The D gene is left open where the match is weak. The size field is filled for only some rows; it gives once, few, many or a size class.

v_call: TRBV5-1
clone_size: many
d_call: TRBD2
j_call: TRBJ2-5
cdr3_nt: TGCGCCAGCAACCCGGGGGGGGAAGAGACCCAGTACTTC
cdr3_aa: CASNPGGEETQYF

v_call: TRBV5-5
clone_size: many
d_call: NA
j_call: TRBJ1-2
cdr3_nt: TGTGCCAGCAGCTTGGAAGGTTTGTTCTATGGCTACACCTTC
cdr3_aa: CASSLEGLFYGYTF

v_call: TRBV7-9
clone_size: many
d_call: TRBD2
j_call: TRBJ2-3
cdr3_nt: TGTGCCAGCAGCTTCAGGGCGGGGGACACAGATACGCAGTATTTT
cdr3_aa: CASSFRAGDTDTQYF

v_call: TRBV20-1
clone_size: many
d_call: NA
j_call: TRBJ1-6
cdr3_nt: TGCAGTGCTGGGGACGTCGTTAATTCACCCCTCCACTTT
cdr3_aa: CSAGDVVNSPLHF

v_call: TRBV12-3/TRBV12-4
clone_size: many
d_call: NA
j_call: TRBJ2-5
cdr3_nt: TGTGCCAGCACCCGAAGAGGACGAGCAGAGACCCAGTACTTC
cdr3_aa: CASTRRGRAETQYF

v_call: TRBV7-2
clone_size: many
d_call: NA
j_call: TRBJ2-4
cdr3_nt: TGTGCCAGCAGCTTGAGGGCGGGGCAGGGTATTCAGTACTTC
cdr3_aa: CASSLRAGQGIQYF

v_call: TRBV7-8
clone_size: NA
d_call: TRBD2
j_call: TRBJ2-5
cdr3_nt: TGTGCCAGCAGCCTGGGGACTATTCAAGAGACCCAGTACTTC
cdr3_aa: CASSLGTIQETQYF

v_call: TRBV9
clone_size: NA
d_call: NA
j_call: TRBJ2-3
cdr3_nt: TGTGCCAGCAGCGAGGGGCTAGCTGACCCAGATACGCAGTATTTT
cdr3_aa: CASSEGLADPDTQYF

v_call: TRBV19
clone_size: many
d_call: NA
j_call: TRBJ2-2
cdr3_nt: TGTGCCAGTGGTGTGGGGTTCTGGCTGTTTTTT
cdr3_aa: CASGVGFWLFF

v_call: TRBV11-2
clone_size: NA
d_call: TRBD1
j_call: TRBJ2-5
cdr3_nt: TGTGCCAGCAGCTTCCAGGACAGGGTGGGGACCCAGTACTTC
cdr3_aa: CASSFQDRVGTQYF

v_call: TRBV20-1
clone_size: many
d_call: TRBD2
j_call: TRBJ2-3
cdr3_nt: TGCAGTGCTGAGCTAGCGGGAGCTTTTGTAGATACGCAGTATTTT
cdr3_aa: CSAELAGAFVDTQYF

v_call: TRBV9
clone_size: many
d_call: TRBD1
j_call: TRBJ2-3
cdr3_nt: TGTGCCAGCAGCGCTCGACAGGGGTCAACAGATACGCAGTATTTT
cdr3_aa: CASSARQGSTDTQYF

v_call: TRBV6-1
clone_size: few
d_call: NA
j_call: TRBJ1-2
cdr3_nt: TGTGCCAGCAGTCTTCTACCGAGGACGGCGAATGGCTACACCTTC
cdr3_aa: CASSLLPRTANGYTF

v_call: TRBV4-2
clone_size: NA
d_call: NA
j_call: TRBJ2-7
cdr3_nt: TGTGCCAGCAGCCAAGATTTCGACTTCTCCTACGAGCAGTACTTC
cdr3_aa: CASSQDFDFSYEQYF

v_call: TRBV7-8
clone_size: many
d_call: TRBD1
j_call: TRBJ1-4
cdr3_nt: TGTGCCAGCAGCATCAGGGGGATAGAAGAAAAACTGTTTTTT
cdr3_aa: CASSIRGIEEKLFF

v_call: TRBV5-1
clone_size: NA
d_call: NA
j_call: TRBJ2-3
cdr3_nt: TGCGCCAGCAGCCTCACGGCGGGGGCCCGGGGAGGGACAGATACGCAGTATTTT
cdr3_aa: CASSLTAGARGGTDTQYF

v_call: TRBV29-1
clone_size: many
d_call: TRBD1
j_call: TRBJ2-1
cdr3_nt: TGCAGCGTTGACGTCCGGGACAGGGTGGGCGATGAGCAGTTCTTC
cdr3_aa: CSVDVRDRVGDEQFF

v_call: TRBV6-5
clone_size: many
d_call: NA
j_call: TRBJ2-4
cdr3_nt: TGTGCCAGCAGTTACGGGGGATCGGTAGCCAAAAACATTCAGTACTTC
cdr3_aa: CASSYGGSVAKNIQYF

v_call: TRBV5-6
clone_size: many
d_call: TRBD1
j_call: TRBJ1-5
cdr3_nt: TGTGCCAGCAGCTTGGCCGGGACAGAACACAATCAGCCCCAGCATTTT
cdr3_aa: CASSLAGTEHNQPQHF

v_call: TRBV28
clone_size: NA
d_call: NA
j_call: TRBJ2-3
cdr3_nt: TGTGCCAGCAGTTTGTATCTTGGCGTGGGGATCACAGATACGCAGTATTTT
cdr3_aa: CASSLYLGVGITDTQYF

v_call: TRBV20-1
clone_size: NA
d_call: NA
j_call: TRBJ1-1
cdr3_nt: TGCAGTGCTAGAGACAAACAGAACTTCCCGAACACTGAAGCTTTCTTT
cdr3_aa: CSARDKQNFPNTEAFF

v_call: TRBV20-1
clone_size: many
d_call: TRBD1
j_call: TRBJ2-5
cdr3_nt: TGCAGTGCTGGACGACAGGGGCCAGAGACCCAGTACTTC
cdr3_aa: CSAGRQGPETQYF

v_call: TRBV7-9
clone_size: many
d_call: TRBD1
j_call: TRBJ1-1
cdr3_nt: TGTGCCAGCAGTCCCAGGGACAGGGGAAACACTGAAGCTTTCTTT
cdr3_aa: CASSPRDRGNTEAFF

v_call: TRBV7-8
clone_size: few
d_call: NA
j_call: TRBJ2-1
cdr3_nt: TGTGCCAGCAGCCTGATGATCGGTGAGCAGTTCTTC
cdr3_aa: CASSLMIGEQFF

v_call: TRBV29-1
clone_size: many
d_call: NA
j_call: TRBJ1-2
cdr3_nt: TGCAGCGTTTTTAGTCCATCGGGGAGAATTTATGGCTACACCTTC
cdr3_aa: CSVFSPSGRIYGYTF

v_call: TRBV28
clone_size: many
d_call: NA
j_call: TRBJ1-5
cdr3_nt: TGTGCCAGCAGCTTACAATCTCTCTCCCATCAGCCCCAGCATTTT
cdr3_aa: CASSLQSLSHQPQHF

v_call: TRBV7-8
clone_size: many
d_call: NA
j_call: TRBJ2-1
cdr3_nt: TGTGCCAGCAGCCCTCTTGGCAACAATGAGCAGTTCTTC
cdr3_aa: CASSPLGNNEQFF

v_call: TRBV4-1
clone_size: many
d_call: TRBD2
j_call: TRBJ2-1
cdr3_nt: TGCGCCAGCAGCCAAGTTGTCGCGGGGGTTGGTGGTAATGAGCAGTTCTTC
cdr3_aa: CASSQVVAGVGGNEQFF

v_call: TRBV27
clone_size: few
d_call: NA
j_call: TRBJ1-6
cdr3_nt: TGTGCCAGCAGTTTAACACAGCTTAATTCACCCCTCCACTTT
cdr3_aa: CASSLTQLNSPLHF

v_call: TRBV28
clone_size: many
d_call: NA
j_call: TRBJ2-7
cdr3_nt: TGTGCCAGCAGGGGGACGGGCGACAGCTCCTACGAGCAGTACTTC
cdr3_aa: CASRGTGDSSYEQYF

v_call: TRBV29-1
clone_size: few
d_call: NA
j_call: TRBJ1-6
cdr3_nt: TGCAGCGTTGAGGCGGGGACTAATTCACCCCTCCACTTT
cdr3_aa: CSVEAGTNSPLHF

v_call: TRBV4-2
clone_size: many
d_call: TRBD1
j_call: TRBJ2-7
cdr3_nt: TGTGCCAGCAGCCATGACAGGGATGAGCAGTACTTC
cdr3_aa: CASSHDRDEQYF

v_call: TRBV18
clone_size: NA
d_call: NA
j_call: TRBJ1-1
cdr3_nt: TGTGCCAGCTCACCGATCACCGAGGGTGAAGCTTTCTTT
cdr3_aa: CASSPITEGEAFF

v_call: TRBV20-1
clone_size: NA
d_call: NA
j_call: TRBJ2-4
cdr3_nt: TGCTGTGCTAGAGTCCGACAGAGCGTAAAGAGCCTATACATTCAGTACTTC
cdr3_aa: CCARVRQSVKSLYIQYF

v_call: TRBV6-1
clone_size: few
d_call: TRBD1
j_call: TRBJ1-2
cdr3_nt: TGTGCCAGCAGGGACGACAGGGGGCCTGGCTACACCTTC
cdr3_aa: CASRDDRGPGYTF

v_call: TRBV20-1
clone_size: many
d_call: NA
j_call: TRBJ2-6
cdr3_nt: TGCAGTGCTCCCCCGCGAGTCTCTGGGGCCAACGTCCTGACTTTC
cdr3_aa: CSAPPRVSGANVLTF

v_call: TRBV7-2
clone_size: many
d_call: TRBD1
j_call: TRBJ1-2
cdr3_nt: TGTGCCAGCAGCAGATGGGACAGGGAAGGCTATGGCTACACCTTC
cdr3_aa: CASSRWDREGYGYTF

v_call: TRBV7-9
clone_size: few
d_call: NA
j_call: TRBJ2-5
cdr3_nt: TGTGCCAGCAGCTACCCTCCTAGCAGACCGTACCAAGAGACCCAGTACTTC
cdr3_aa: CASSYPPSRPYQETQYF

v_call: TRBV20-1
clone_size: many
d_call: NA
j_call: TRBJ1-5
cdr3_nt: TGCAGTGCTAGACCGACAGGCCCCGGGTATAGCAATCAGCCCCAGCATTTT
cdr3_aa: CSARPTGPGYSNQPQHF

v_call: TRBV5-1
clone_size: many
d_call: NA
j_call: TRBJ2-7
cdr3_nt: TGCGCCAGCAGCTTGGACAGGGCCTACGAGCAGTACTTC
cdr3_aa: CASSLDRAYEQYF

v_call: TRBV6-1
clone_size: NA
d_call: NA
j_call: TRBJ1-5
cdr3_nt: TGTGCCAGCAGCCCGGGGGGGAGGGGGACGCAGCCCCAGCATTTT
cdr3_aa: CASSPGGRGTQPQHF

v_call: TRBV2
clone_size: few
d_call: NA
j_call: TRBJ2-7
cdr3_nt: TGTGCCTGCTACGCCGCGTCGAACTCCTACGAGCAGTACTTC
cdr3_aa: CACYAASNSYEQYF

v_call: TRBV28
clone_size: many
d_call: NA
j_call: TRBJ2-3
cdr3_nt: TGTGCCAGCAGTTGGGACATCCAGGGAACGCAGTATTTT
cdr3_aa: CASSWDIQGTQYF

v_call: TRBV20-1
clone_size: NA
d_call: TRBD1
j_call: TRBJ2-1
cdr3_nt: TGCAGTGCTGAGGACAGGGGGGGATCCTACAATGAGCAGTTCTTC
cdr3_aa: CSAEDRGGSYNEQFF

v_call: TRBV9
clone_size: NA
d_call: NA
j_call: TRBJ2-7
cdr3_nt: TGTGCCAGCAGCCCCCGGGGGGCTGGTAGAGCCTACGAGCAGTACTTC
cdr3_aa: CASSPRGAGRAYEQYF

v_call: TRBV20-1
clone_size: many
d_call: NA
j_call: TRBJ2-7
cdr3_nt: TGCAGTGCTACTCACTTAGAGATAGAACAGGCTACCTACGAGCAGTACTTC
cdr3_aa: CSATHLEIEQATYEQYF

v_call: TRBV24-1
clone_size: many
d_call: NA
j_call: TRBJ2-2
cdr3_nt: TGTGCCACCAGTGACCGCTCCTGGGAGCTGTTTTTT
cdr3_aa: CATSDRSWELFF

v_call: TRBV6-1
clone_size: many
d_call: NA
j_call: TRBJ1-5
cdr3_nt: TGTGCCAGCAGCCAGGCGGGGGGAAATCAGCCCCAGCATTTT
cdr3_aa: CASSQAGGNQPQHF

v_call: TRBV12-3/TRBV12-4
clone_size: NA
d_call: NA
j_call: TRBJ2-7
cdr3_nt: TGTGCCAGCAGTTCGACTATAGCTCTTAGCTCCTACGAGCAGTACTTC
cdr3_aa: CASSSTIALSSYEQYF

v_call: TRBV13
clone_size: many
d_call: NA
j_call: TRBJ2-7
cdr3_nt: TGTGCCAGCAGCTCTGGACAATCGGAACCCTACGAGCAGTACTTC
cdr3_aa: CASSSGQSEPYEQYF

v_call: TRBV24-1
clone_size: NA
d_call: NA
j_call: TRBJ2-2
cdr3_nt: NA
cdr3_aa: CATSERNTGELFFF

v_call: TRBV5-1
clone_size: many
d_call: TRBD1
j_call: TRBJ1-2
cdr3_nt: TGCGCCAGCAGCTTGGGCCCGGGACAGGGGAAAGGGCAGAGCTATGGCTACACCTTC
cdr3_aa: CASSLGPGQGKGQSYGYTF

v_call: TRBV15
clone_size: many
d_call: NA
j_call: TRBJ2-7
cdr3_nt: TGTGCCACCAGCAGAGGAGGCTTTAACTCCTACGAGCAGTACTTC
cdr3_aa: CATSRGGFNSYEQYF

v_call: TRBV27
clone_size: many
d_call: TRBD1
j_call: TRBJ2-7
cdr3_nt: TGTGCCAGCAGGACCCCCGGGACAGGGACCTACGAGCAGTACTTC
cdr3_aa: CASRTPGTGTYEQYF

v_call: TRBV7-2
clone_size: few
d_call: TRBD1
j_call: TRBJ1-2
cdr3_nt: TGTGCCAGCAGCGGTGGGTCCAGGGGGAGCTATGGCTACACCTTC
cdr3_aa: CASSGGSRGSYGYTF

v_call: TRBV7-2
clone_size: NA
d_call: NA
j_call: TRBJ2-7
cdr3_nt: TGTGCCAGCAGCTTAGGGTCCGAAGTGGTCGGGCAGTACTTC
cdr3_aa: CASSLGSEVVGQYF

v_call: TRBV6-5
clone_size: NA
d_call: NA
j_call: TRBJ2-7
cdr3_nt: TGTGCCAGCAGTTACACGATCCCGCAGCCCAGCGAGCAGTACTTC
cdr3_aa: CASSYTIPQPSEQYF

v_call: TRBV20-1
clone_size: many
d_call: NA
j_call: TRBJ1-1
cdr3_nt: TGCAGTGCTCCCGAGACGGGTGTGCACACTGAAGCTTTCTTT
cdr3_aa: CSAPETGVHTEAFF

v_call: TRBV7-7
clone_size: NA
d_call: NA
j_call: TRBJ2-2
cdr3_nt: TGTGCTAGCAGCCCGACTTTTAACACCGGGGAGCTGTTTTTT
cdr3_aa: CASSPTFNTGELFF